This TCR beta chain was retrieved from a study of blood T cell repertoires in COVID-19. As for the study in general: Donors in the United States, Italy and Spain gave samples during acute or convalescent COVID-19. T cells, B-cell-depleted T cells, or PBMCs supplied cDNA or gDNA.

The CDR3 totals 15 residues. The germline CDR1 and CDR2 sequences are SGHTA and FQGNSA. The V gene end was trimmed by 1 base and the J gene end by 7 bases; junction bases not matched to a gene: 5. Profiling relied on immunoSEQ multiplex PCR, and the TCRdb table lists in-frame clones only, not all of them. Among some 65,000 clones listed, approximately 93% were seen once. The specimen sequenced was peripheral blood. V and J are TRBV7-2 and TRBJ2-3; 10 positions match TRBD2. The sequence was obtained from a man in his 70s with active COVID-19. The CDR3 protein is CASSLERGGLYTQYF. CDR3 coding DNA: TGTGCCAGCAGCTTAGAGCGGGGGGGCCTTTATACGCAGTATTTT.